A selection of T cell receptor beta chains follows, all from one sample in a study of T cells in severe cutaneous drug reactions. TCRdb derives one entry per CDR3 protein from the multiplex PCR reads, leaving out DNA. With some 9,900 distinct CDR3 sequences in the sample, the ten largest clones hold about a fifth. Sequencing was carried out using cells from a skin blister. Source of these receptors: a human donor with Stevens-Johnson syndrome, a severe cutaneous drug reaction. Each CDR3 is given with its conserved first and last residue. Expanded clones get a size class; other rows say once, few or many, or leave the size out.

CDR3 length,J gene,clone size,V gene,CDR3 protein
14,TRBJ2-7,-,TRBV20-1,CSARPPGVKSEQYF
14,TRBJ2-7,-,TRBV20-1,CSARDPGLAWEQYF
15,TRBJ2-1,-,TRBV2,CASSKERGAQNEQFF
13,TRBJ1-5,medium-sized,TRBV20-1,CSAWGPQNQPQHF
16,TRBJ1-1,-,TRBV4-3,CASSPFLKGKGTEAFF
14,TRBJ2-7,-,TRBV4-1,CASSQDTPKDEQYF
13,TRBJ1-5,-,TRBV20-1,CSAEWGINQPQHF
13,TRBJ1-6,-,TRBV29-1,CSVAVSVNSPLHF
13,TRBJ2-1,-,TRBV20-1,CSVWLAGGNEQFF
15,TRBJ2-5,-,TRBV20-1,CSAERGDSSQETQYF
16,TRBJ2-5,medium-sized,TRBV20-1,CSAKVIGQGAGETQYF
16,TRBJ2-1,-,TRBV20-1,CSARGLQVRTYNEQFF
14,TRBJ2-1,-,TRBV29-1,CSPGWGGGEGEQFF
12,TRBJ1-1,-,TRBV12-3/TRBV12-4,CASSLGVREAFF
14,TRBJ1-4,medium-sized,TRBV20-1,CSASEGRINEKLFF
13,TRBJ1-1,-,TRBV29-1,CSAEEDRATEAFF
12,TRBJ2-3,-,TRBV12-5,CASGLETDTQYF
13,TRBJ2-1,-,TRBV20-1,CSATDRDYNEQFF
13,TRBJ2-1,-,TRBV20-1,CSAALWNYNEQFF
13,TRBJ2-7,-,TRBV29-1,CSVEARATGEQYF
15,TRBJ2-1,-,TRBV20-1,CSARAGTGSYNEQFF
14,TRBJ2-1,-,TRBV20-1,CSASTSGSYNEQFF
17,TRBJ1-5,medium-sized,TRBV6-2/TRBV6-3,CASSYRTHTISNQPQHF
14,TRBJ2-3,-,TRBV20-1,CSASGGATTDTQYF
13,TRBJ2-1,medium-sized,TRBV20-1,CSASRSNRNEQFF
15,TRBJ2-1,-,TRBV29-1,CSVEIRERGYNEQFF
15,TRBJ1-5,medium-sized,TRBV20-1,CSASTGIRTNQPQHF
16,TRBJ2-1,medium-sized,TRBV20-1,CSARGRAGVFHNEQFF
15,TRBJ1-1,-,TRBV20-1,CSVVAGTALNTEAFF
13,TRBJ2-3,medium-sized,TRBV20-1,CSAFHGAPGAQYF
16,TRBJ2-1,-,TRBV20-1,CSAKVYGFKSYNEQFF
13,TRBJ2-1,medium-sized,TRBV20-1,CSARETGENEQFF
14,TRBJ2-1,medium-sized,TRBV20-1,CSARMQEVYNEQFF
11,TRBJ2-7,medium-sized,TRBV2,CASSVPYEQYF
14,TRBJ2-2,-,TRBV20-1,CSARAGLADRELFF
15,TRBJ1-5,-,TRBV29-1,CSVGLSSQNDQPQHF